One and the same sample provided the 17 T cell receptor beta chains below, sequenced in a study of cytomegalovirus exposure and HLA in healthy donors. With 60 Vbeta and 13 Jbeta primers, the PCR was carried out. The table came from immunoSEQ multiplex PCR; TCRdb's copy has only in-frame clones and leaves some out. The sample has roughly 56,000 clones, approximately 87% seen once; the top ten hold 1.4%. Sequenced sample: PBMCs. The receptors were gathered from a man aged 18 to 29 in good health and CMV-seronegative.

In DNA form, the CDR3 reads TGCGCCAGCAGCCAGGGATGGGACAGGGAAGGAGAGACCCAGTACTTC. Translation gives CASSQGWDREGETQYF. The chain combines TRBV4-1 with TRBJ2-5; 9 bases agree with TRBD1. Germline CDR1 is MGHRA and CDR2 is YSYEKL. CDR3 length: 16 amino acids. The V and J ends lost 3 bases and 4 bases, in that order; junction bases with no gene match: 9.

This clone was seen only once. CDR3 coding DNA: TGTGCCAGCGTAAGGACAGGAGCGAACACCGGGGAGCTGTTTTTT. Protein sequence: CASVRTGANTGELFF. The chain links TRBV25-1 to TRBJ2-2, with 7 nucleotides matching TRBD1. CDR3 size: 15 residues. The germline V gene encodes CDR1 MGHDK and CDR2 SYGVNS. V trimming: 8 bases; J trimming: 0 bases; junction bases outside the gene matches: 6. Full variable domain (missing parts from reference TRBV25-1 and TRBJ2-2): EADIYQTPRYLVIGTGKKITLECSQTMGHDKMYWYQQDPGMELHLIHYSYGVNSTEKGDLSSESTVSRIRTEHFPLTLESARPSHTSQYLCASVRTGANTGELFFGEGSRLTVL.

The chain joins TRBV19 to TRBJ2-7, with a possible D match to TRBD1 (6 bases). Looked up from germline, CDR1 is LNHDA and CDR2 is SQIVND (reference sequence). V was shortened by 7 bases and J by 6 bases, with 10 bases between the two germline ends. The CDR3 consists of 11 residues. CDR3 nucleotide sequence: TGTGCCAGTACCCTAGGGGGCGAGCAGTACTTC. This sequence encodes CASTLGGEQYF.

V usage is TRBV29-1 and J usage is TRBJ1-2; D ambiguous. V gave up 3 bases and J gave up 1 base, with 15 bases separating them. Germline V gene data show CDR1 as SQVTM and CDR2 as ANQGSEA. The length of the CDR3 is 15 residues. CDR3 coding DNA: TGCAGCGTTGAGGACTTTATTCAAAGTAACTATGGCTACACCTTC. Translation: CSVEDFIQSNYGYTF.

The rearrangement joins TRBV6-5 to TRBJ1-2; D might be TRBD1 (6 bases). V lost 2 bases to trimming and J lost 7 bases, with 8 bases between them. The V gene's germline CDR1 is MNHEY and CDR2 SVGAGI. CDR3 size: 12 residues. CDR3 DNA sequence: TGTGCCAGCAGTTACGGGGGCGCTGGCTACACCTTC. Its translation: CASSYGGAGYTF.

J is TRBJ2-3 and V is TRBV6-5, with a weak D call TRBD1 (5 bases). The CDR3 totals 15 residues. V lost 6 bases to trimming and J lost 0 bases, with 13 bases between them. The germline CDR1 and CDR2 sequences are MNHEY and SVGAGI. CDR3 amino acids: CASRERQRSTDTQYF. The CDR3 coding sequence is TGTGCCAGCAGGGAACGACAGAGAAGCACAGATACGCAGTATTTT.

The chain is built from TRBV7-8 and TRBJ1-2, with D perhaps matching TRBD1 (5 bases). This CDR3 has 13 amino acids. Trimming shortened V by 5 bases and J by 8 bases, and 15 bases separated the two germline ends. Germline CDR1 and CDR2: SGHVS and FQNEAQ. The CDR3 reads CASSPRGGDGYTF. The CDR3 nucleotides are TGTGCCAGCAGCCCCCGTGGAGGGGACGGCTACACCTTC.

This chain joins TRBV28 and TRBJ1-3, with D hard to call. V lost 11 bases and J 0 bases, leaving 11 bases between the germline ends. This CDR3 comprises 13 residues. The germline gives CDR1 MDHEN, CDR2 SYDVKM. The CDR3 region is CAGNRNSGNTIYF. DNA of the CDR3: TGTGCCGGAAACAGAAACTCTGGAAACACCATATATTTT.

The chain uses TRBV30 and TRBJ1-5; D remains unclear. Trimming took off 0 bases at V and 2 bases at J, with 11 bases between the two ends. CDR1 is GTSNPN and CDR2 is SVGIG in the germline V gene (reference sequence). There are 15 residues in the CDR3. CDR3 protein: CAWSVTPGGNQPQHF. For the CDR3, the DNA is TGTGCCTGGAGTGTTACTCCCGGTGGCAATCAGCCCCAGCATTTT.

The rearrangement joins TRBV6-5 to TRBJ1-2; a possible D gene is TRBD1 (5 bases). Trimming removed 7 bases from V and 6 bases from J, with 18 bases in between. The germline V gene has CDR1 MNHEY and CDR2 SVGAGI. The CDR3 runs to 14 residues. CDR3 sequence (DNA): TGTGCCAGCACCAGGTCTCGACAGCTGAATGGCTACACCTTC. It yields the protein CASTRSRQLNGYTF.

This chain joins TRBV27 and TRBJ1-2; the D gene is possibly TRBD1 (5 bases). The germline gives CDR1 MNHEY, CDR2 SMNVEV (reference sequence). There are 14 residues in the CDR3. V was shortened by 0 bases and J by 2 bases, with 7 bases between the two germline ends. This CDR3 reads CASSLSAGNYGYTF. Written as DNA, the CDR3 is TGTGCCAGCAGTTTATCGGCAGGGAACTATGGCTACACCTTC.

J is TRBJ1-1 and V is TRBV15; 10 bases are shared with TRBD1. After removal of 2 bases from V and 2 bases from J, the junction contained 2 bases not matched to a gene. The CDR3 has 15 residues. From germline, CDR1 is LNHNV and CDR2 YYDKDF (reference sequence). The CDR3 DNA follows: TGTGCCACCAGCAGATTGACAGGGGGCAACACTGAAGCTTTCTTT. The encoded protein is CATSRLTGGNTEAFF.

This clone was seen a handful of times. This rearrangement joins TRBV28 to TRBJ2-5, with 10 nucleotides matching TRBD2. The CDR3 runs 15 residues. Per the germline V gene, CDR1 is MDHEN and CDR2 is SYDVKM. The J segment lost 2 bases and the V segment lost 6 bases, leaving 6 bases of the junction unmatched. The CDR3 DNA reads as TGTGCCAGCAGACCAGGACTAGCGGCACAAGAGACCCAGTACTTC. Amino acids: CASRPGLAAQETQYF.

This chain uses TRBV19 with TRBJ1-1; 7 positions match TRBD1. Germline CDR1 LNHDA, CDR2 SQIVND (reference sequence). With V trimmed by 8 bases and J by 1 base, 4 bases remained unmatched. CDR3 length: 13 residues. Here the CDR3 DNA reads TGTGCCAGTCAACGACAGGGGAACACTGAAGCTTTCTTT. This sequence encodes CASQRQGNTEAFF.

The V call is TRBV10-3, the J call TRBJ1-6; D possibly corresponds to TRBD1 (6 bases). The V end lost 6 bases, the J end lost 10 bases, and 19 bases lay between the germline ends. Germline V gives CDR1 ENHRY, CDR2 SYGVKD. This CDR3 is 15 amino acids long. The CDR3 protein is CAISPNRDQYSPLHF. Here the CDR3 DNA reads TGTGCCATCAGCCCCAACAGGGACCAATACTCACCCCTCCACTTT.

This clone was detected only once. The V and J genes are TRBV7-9 and TRBJ1-2; weak D call: TRBD1 (5 bases). Germline assignment: CDR1 SEHNR and CDR2 FQNEAQ (reference sequence). There are 14 residues in the CDR3. V was trimmed by 4 bases and J by 8 bases, leaving 17 bases between them. Written as DNA, the CDR3 is TGTGCCAGCAGCTCACACCCAGGGATCGGCGGCTACACCTTC. Protein product: CASSSHPGIGGYTF. Complete variable domain (other parts from reference TRBV7-9 and TRBJ1-2): DTGVSQNPRHKITKRGQNVTFRCDPISEHNRLYWYRQTLGQGPEFLTYFQNEAQLEKSRLLSDRFSAERPKGSFSTLEIQRTEQGDSAMYLCASSSHPGIGGYTFGSGTRLTVV.

The CDR3 DNA follows: TGTGCCAGCAGCGGCGGGACAGAAAACACCATATATTTT. Translated: CASSGGTENTIYF. The chain couples TRBV13 to TRBJ1-3; 7 bases match TRBD1. V trimming: 5 bases; J trimming: 6 bases; junction bases outside the gene matches: 4. The CDR3 loop spans 13 amino acids. CDR1 and CDR2 from the germline V gene are PRHDT and FYEKMQ (reference sequence).